The next 5 T cell receptor beta chains were all read from a single sample in a study of cytomegalovirus exposure and HLA in healthy donors. 60 Vbeta and 13 Jbeta primers were used in PCR. Some clones are missing from TCRdb's copy, which holds only in-frame ones; the method was immunoSEQ multiplex PCR. The repertoire consists of approximately 61,000 clones, with approximately 72% occurring once and the leading ten covering roughly 47%. The sequenced sample consisted of PBMCs. Every receptor here comes from a middle-aged man in good health and CMV-seropositive.

This chain connects TRBV28 to TRBJ1-2, with TRBD1 identical over 9 bases. The V gene's germline CDR1 is MDHEN and CDR2 SYDVKM. Trimming removed 2 bases from V and 7 bases from J; junction bases left unmatched: 8. The CDR3 is 15 amino acids. CDR3 nucleotide sequence: TGTGCCAGCAGTTTAGTACAGGGGGCGCCCTCTGGCTACACCTTC. This translates into CASSLVQGAPSGYTF.

The chain joins TRBV19 to TRBJ2-3; 7 bases are shared with TRBD1. With V trimmed by 5 bases and J by 3 bases, 8 bases remained unmatched. Germline V CDR1 and CDR2: LNHDA, SQIVND (reference sequence). CDR3 length: 15 amino acids. Here the CDR3 DNA reads TGTGCCAGTAGTCGGATAGGACAGGCAACAGATACGCAGTATTTT. Protein product: CASSRIGQATDTQYF.

The chain combines TRBV30 with TRBJ1-5; 9 bases agree with TRBD1. The ends lost 7 bases at V and 7 bases at J; junction bases unmatched: 11. The length of the CDR3 is 14 residues. The germline gives CDR1 GTSNPN, CDR2 SVGIG (reference sequence). CDR3 region: CASTIQGARQPQHF. DNA for the CDR3: TGTGCCTCGACGATACAGGGGGCCCGGCAGCCCCAGCATTTT.

The chain couples TRBV13 to TRBJ2-2; D not resolved. This CDR3 spans 12 amino acids. Germline V CDR1 and CDR2: PRHDT, FYEKMQ (reference sequence). Trimming shortened V by 5 bases and J by 6 bases, and 7 bases separated the two germline ends. The CDR3 loop reads CASSHRAGELFF. The CDR3 DNA reads TGTGCCAGCAGCCATCGAGCCGGGGAGCTGTTTTTT.

The J gene is TRBJ1-4, the V gene TRBV6-5; D is perhaps TRBD1 (6 bases). Germline assignment: CDR1 MNHEY and CDR2 SVGAGI. V lost 2 bases and J 3 bases, leaving 13 bases between the germline ends. The CDR3 extends over 16 amino acids. In DNA, the CDR3 is TGTGCCAGCAGTTACAGTGGACAGACTCCTAATGAAAAACTGTTTTTT. It codes for CASSYSGQTPNEKLFF.